The present TCR beta chain was sequenced within a study of cytomegalovirus exposure and HLA in healthy donors. A word on this clone: Its antigen remains unknown.

General study findings and limits: Productive rates of about 87% or about 30% were seen for most TCR beta V segments in an earlier analysis.

PCR was performed using 60 Vbeta and 13 Jbeta primers. Sequencing was performed with immunoSEQ multiplex PCR; in TCRdb, only in-frame clones are kept and a portion is missing. The sample holds roughly 180,000 clones, roughly 85% seen once. Trimming removed 0 bases from V and 7 bases from J; junction bases left unmatched: 14. In germline, CDR1 is SGHAT, CDR2 FQNNGV. The CDR3 is 17 amino acids. Sequencing input: PBMCs. This chain connects TRBV11-2 to TRBJ2-7, with TRBD1 matching over 8 bases. The receptor was derived from a man between 18 and 35 years old in good health and CMV-seropositive. CDR3 in amino acids: CASSLDRPRQGIGEQYF. CDR3 coding DNA: TGTGCCAGCAGCTTAGATCGTCCGAGACAGGGGATAGGGGAGCAGTACTTC.